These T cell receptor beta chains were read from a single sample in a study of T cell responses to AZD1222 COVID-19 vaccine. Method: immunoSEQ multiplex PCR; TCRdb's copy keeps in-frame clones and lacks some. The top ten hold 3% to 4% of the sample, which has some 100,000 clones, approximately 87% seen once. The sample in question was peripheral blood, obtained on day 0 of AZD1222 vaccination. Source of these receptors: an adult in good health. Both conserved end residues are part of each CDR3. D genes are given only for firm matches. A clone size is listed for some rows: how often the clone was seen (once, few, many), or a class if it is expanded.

TGTGCCAGCAGTTACTCGGGGGGTCTCATCTACAATGAGCAGTTCTTC,CASSYSGGLIYNEQFF,TRBV6-5,NA,NA,TRBJ2-1
TGTGCCAGCAGTTATTCGCAGGGGGGGAATTCACCCCTCCACTTT,CASSYSQGGNSPLHF,TRBV6-2/TRBV6-3,NA,TRBD1,TRBJ1-6
TGTGCCAGCAGATCAACAGGGCATCTGGGCTACACCTTC,CASRSTGHLGYTF,TRBV27,NA,NA,TRBJ1-2
TGTGCCAGCAGCCAAGACCTCTTCTATGGCTACACCTTC,CASSQDLFYGYTF,TRBV14,once,NA,TRBJ1-2
TGTGCCAGCAGCTTGGATAGCTTGGTGGATACGCAGTATTTT,CASSLDSLVDTQYF,TRBV11-3,NA,NA,TRBJ2-3
TGTGCCAGCAGCTTAGGCTATAATTCACCCCTCCACTTT,CASSLGYNSPLHF,TRBV6-5,NA,NA,TRBJ1-6
TGCGCCAGCGGAATACAGGGGGCGGAGGAGACCCAGTACTTC,CASGIQGAEETQYF,TRBV5-1,NA,TRBD1,TRBJ2-5
TGCGCCAGCAGCCACATCTACGGGTTCGGGGAGCTGTTTTTT,CASSHIYGFGELFF,TRBV4-1,NA,NA,TRBJ2-2
TGTGCCAGCAGCTCATTCACAGATACGCAGTATTTT,CASSSFTDTQYF,TRBV7-9,NA,NA,TRBJ2-3
TGTGCCACCGGATCCGCCGCCTACGAGCAGTACTTC,CATGSAAYEQYF,TRBV5-5,NA,NA,TRBJ2-7
TGTGCCAGCAGTTTGGTCGGACAGAGTAGCTATGGCTACACCTTC,CASSLVGQSSYGYTF,TRBV28,few,NA,TRBJ1-2
TGTGCCAGCAGCCAGTCTAGCGGGATCTCCTACGAGCAGTACTTC,CASSQSSGISYEQYF,TRBV7-2,NA,TRBD2,TRBJ2-7
TGTGCCAGCAGAGGACAGATTAGCAATCAGCCCCAGCATTTT,CASRGQISNQPQHF,TRBV2,once,NA,TRBJ1-5
TGTGCCAGCAGCCGATTGGGGGGTAAAGAGACCCAGTACTTC,CASSRLGGKETQYF,TRBV7-3,NA,NA,TRBJ2-5
TGTGCCACCCCTACAGGGAATGGCTACACCTTC,CATPTGNGYTF,TRBV27,NA,NA,TRBJ1-2
TGTGCCAGCAGCCAATGGTGGCAGGAGAAGAACACTGAAGCTTTCTTT,CASSQWWQEKNTEAFF,TRBV14,NA,NA,TRBJ1-1
TGTGCCAGCAGCCAAAATCGGGGCAGCTCTGGAAACACCATATATTTT,CASSQNRGSSGNTIYF,TRBV3-1/TRBV3-2,NA,NA,TRBJ1-3
TGTGCCAGCAGCTCCAGGGAGGAGGGAAAACTGTTTTTT,CASSSREEGKLFF,TRBV5-6,NA,NA,TRBJ1-4
TGTGCCAGCAGCTTAGGACGGCGGGGGGGCCGCTACGAGCAGTACTTC,CASSLGRRGGRYEQYF,TRBV7-2,once,TRBD2,TRBJ2-7
TGTGCCAGCAGCTTAAACCCGCAAGGAAATGGGGGTGAGCAGTTCTTC,CASSLNPQGNGGEQFF,TRBV7-3,NA,NA,TRBJ2-1
TGTGCCAGCTCACCTGACACAACTGAAGCTTTCTTT,CASSPDTTEAFF,TRBV18,NA,NA,TRBJ1-1
TGTGCCAGCAGCACCGGACAGTATAATTCACCCCTCCACTTT,CASSTGQYNSPLHF,TRBV7-8,once,NA,TRBJ1-6
TGCAGCGCAGCGTTGGTAAATACTGAAGCTTTCTTT,CSAALVNTEAFF,TRBV29-1,NA,NA,TRBJ1-1
TGTGCTAGTGGCCTGGGGGTAGGACGTGGCTACACCTTC,CASGLGVGRGYTF,TRBV12-5,NA,NA,TRBJ1-2
TGTGCCAGCAGGCGACAGGGCCGTGAAGCTTTCTTT,CASRRQGREAFF,TRBV6-5,NA,TRBD1,TRBJ1-1
TGTGCCAGCAGCCGTGGGACAGGGCGACGGGACCCATATGGCTACACCTTC,CASSRGTGRRDPYGYTF,TRBV5-6,NA,TRBD1,TRBJ1-2
TGTGCCAGTAGTCCGGGACAGGGAGGCACTGAAGCTTTCTTT,CASSPGQGGTEAFF,TRBV19,NA,TRBD1,TRBJ1-1
TGTGCCAGCAGCCCCGGTTTAATTAGCAATCAGCCCCAGCATTTT,CASSPGLISNQPQHF,TRBV6-5,NA,NA,TRBJ1-5
TGCAGCGTCGGAAGGGTGGGGGATACGCAGTATTTT,CSVGRVGDTQYF,TRBV29-1,NA,NA,TRBJ2-3
TGTGCCACCAGCTGGGGACTCTCGAACACCGGGGAGCTGTTTTTT,CATSWGLSNTGELFF,TRBV15,NA,NA,TRBJ2-2
TGTGCCAGCAGCCAAGGGACTAGCGGGGGACAAGATACGCAGTATTTT,CASSQGTSGGQDTQYF,TRBV4-2,NA,TRBD2,TRBJ2-3
TGTGCCAGCAGTCCAGGGGAACCTAACTATGGCTACACCTTC,CASSPGEPNYGYTF,TRBV7-3,NA,NA,TRBJ1-2
TGTGCCAGCAGTCACACTCTTACCTGGGCCTCAGAAGCTTTCTTT,CASSHTLTWASEAFF,TRBV6-2/TRBV6-3,few,NA,TRBJ1-1
TGTGCCAGCAGTTACTCCGGGACAGGGCTTGACAATCAGCCCCAGCATTTT,CASSYSGTGLDNQPQHF,TRBV6-2/TRBV6-3,NA,TRBD1,TRBJ1-5
TGTGCCAGCAGCCAAGAGCGGAACCCCGGAGGGGAGACCCAGTACTTC,CASSQERNPGGETQYF,TRBV4-2,NA,NA,TRBJ2-5
TGTGCCAGCAGCCAAGGGATGGGGGGCTACGAGCAGTACTTC,CASSQGMGGYEQYF,TRBV14,NA,NA,TRBJ2-7